A selection of T cell receptor beta chains follows, all from one sample in a study of T cell responses to AZD1222 COVID-19 vaccine. TCRdb keeps only in-frame clones here, not all; method: immunoSEQ multiplex PCR. The table shows 100,000 to 150,000 clones, with around 90% occurring only once. Here the sequenced sample was peripheral blood, taken on day 0 of MenACWY control vaccination. These receptors came from an adult in good health. Each CDR3 is given with its conserved first and last residue. A D gene is named only where the DNA matches it firmly.

D gene	V gene	J gene	CDR3 protein	CDR3 DNA
NA	TRBV6-4	TRBJ1-1	CASSPSPQGPTEAFF	TGTGCCAGCAGCCCCTCCCCGCAGGGGCCCACTGAAGCTTTCTTT
NA	TRBV7-2	TRBJ2-5	CASSPFYYEETQYF	TGTGCCAGCAGCCCCTTTTATTATGAAGAGACCCAGTACTTC
NA	TRBV7-9	TRBJ2-3	CASSLATVVGARDTQYF	TGTGCCAGCAGCTTAGCGACTGTTGTGGGGGCGAGGGATACGCAGTATTTT
NA	TRBV7-9	TRBJ2-3	CASSVAADTQYF	TGTGCCAGCAGCGTCGCGGCAGATACGCAGTATTTT
NA	TRBV5-4	TRBJ2-2	CASIAYTGELFF	TGTGCCAGCATCGCATACACCGGGGAGCTGTTTTTT
NA	TRBV9	TRBJ1-5	CASSVGRDSNQPQHF	TGTGCCAGCAGCGTAGGAAGGGATAGCAATCAGCCCCAGCATTTT
NA	TRBV6-5	TRBJ1-1	CASSPPGSLNTEAFF	TGTGCCAGCAGCCCCCCAGGGTCCCTGAACACTGAAGCTTTCTTT
TRBD2	TRBV2	TRBJ2-7	CASRRTSGYEQYF	TGTGCCAGCCGGAGGACTAGCGGCTACGAGCAGTACTTC
NA	TRBV28	TRBJ1-4	CASSATRATNEKLFF	TGTGCCAGCAGTGCAACCAGGGCAACTAATGAAAAACTGTTTTTT
TRBD2	TRBV7-2	TRBJ2-1	CASSSYPLWTSGGGEQFF	TGTGCCAGCAGCTCATACCCTCTTTGGACTAGCGGAGGAGGTGAGCAGTTCTTC
TRBD1	TRBV7-2	TRBJ2-5	CASSLVPGTGQETQYF	TGTGCCAGCAGCTTAGTTCCCGGGACAGGGCAAGAGACCCAGTACTTC
NA	TRBV7-9	TRBJ2-1	CASSRQDNEQFF	TGTGCCAGCAGCCGGCAGGACAATGAGCAGTTCTTC
TRBD1	TRBV5-1	TRBJ2-7	CASSLEGQGDYYEQYF	TGCGCCAGCAGCTTGGAGGGACAGGGAGACTACTACGAGCAGTACTTC
NA	TRBV7-2	TRBJ1-2	CASSLVPGPPNYGYTF	TGTGCCAGCAGCTTAGTCCCGGGACCTCCTAACTATGGCTACACCTTC
TRBD2	TRBV7-3	TRBJ2-1	CASSSGLAGVNEQFF	TGTGCCAGCAGCTCGGGACTAGCGGGAGTGAATGAGCAGTTCTTC
TRBD2	TRBV4-1	TRBJ2-5	CASSQTSGRAGETQYF	TGCGCCAGCAGCCAGACTAGCGGGAGGGCCGGGGAGACCCAGTACTTC
NA	TRBV18	TRBJ1-4	CASSPGKTNEKLFF	TGTGCCAGCTCACCAGGAAAAACTAATGAAAAACTGTTTTTT
NA	TRBV3-1/TRBV3-2	TRBJ2-5	CASSQVQETQYF	TGTGCCAGCAGCCAAGTTCAAGAGACCCAGTACTTC